This TCR beta chain was sequenced during a study of T cell responses to AZD1222 COVID-19 vaccine (dated by TCRdb to 2020 to 2023). General notes on the study: A total of more than 230 trial participants underwent TCR sequencing, of whom 200 to 220 received two doses of AZD1222 and some 25 received two doses of the MenACWY control vaccine. Trial participants were enrolled by age into subgroups of 18-55, 56-69 and 70-plus years, and around 140, 26 and 57 TCR-sequenced participants, respectively, were included in these subgroups.

Beyond this particular receptor, the publication reports: Nearly half of unique spike-specific TCRs reportedly recognized epitopes outside regions mutated in the B.1.351 and B.1.1.7 variants. Spike-specific TCR breadth and depth rose significantly after two AZD1222 doses compared with day 0 and with MenACWY recipients. Vaccine-associated CD4 TCRs spanned the whole spike protein, with dominant responses in regions 160-218 and 743-854. The 56-69-year group was small, and its depth increase did not reach significance, likely because of low power. Conclusions about previously exposed vaccinees were limited because only six AZD1222 recipients were SARS-CoV-2 seropositive at baseline. Participants were mostly white British, with more females than males. The authors suggested clonal diversity may have been underestimated. Because no samples from the day 14 peak response were available, repertoires could be characterized only after the peak T cell response.

The intended sense of this specimen's time point label: baseline before first vaccination. The sample's treatment or condition label, decoded: meningococcal conjugate vaccine given as trial control. Vaccinee samples were obtained from the UK trials COV001 and COV002, which included a single-blind randomized controlled phase 2/3 trial of AZD1222 (ChAdOx1 nCoV-19) in healthy adults. For TCRbeta chain sequencing, PBMC samples were collected from trial participants at day 0 and at day 28 after the second dose. The CDR1 and CDR2 encoded by the germline V gene (reference sequence) are SEHNR and FQNEAQ. Cut back by 4 bases and 6 bases, the V and J ends lie 3 bases apart. Counted from cysteine to phenylalanine, this CDR3 has 11 amino acids. Solely the CDR3 DNA is kept, with 33 bases framed from the first base. The CDR3 regions of human TCRbeta chains were subjected to immunosequencing. As for the original processing: Repertoire TCRs were matched against a reference library of SARS-CoV-2-specific TCRs generated with the MIRA antigen-specificity platform. Breadth was defined as the fraction of unique TCRs that were SARS-CoV-2-associated. Depth was defined as the fraction of total T cells that were SARS-CoV-2-associated. Using the MIRA data, every spike-specific TCR was mapped to the spike region that the TCR reacted to and assigned to either a CD4 or a CD8 class. Log10-transformed breadth and depth values were compared by one-way ANOVA with Sidak's multiple comparisons tests. The source is immuneACCESS, and TCRdb retained only in-frame sequences with V and J called. Part of the clones is not carried over; for the studies checked, unresolved V genes explain less than half of this, and the remainder is unexplained. V and J calls and clone size come straight from that table; D and trimming were deduced from the DNA. For this sample the table gives about 100,000 clones, of which 87% were detected only once. More than 3.5% of the sample is held by the ten biggest clonotypes.

Concerning this clone itself: Its antigen remains unidentified. Within one base of it there is no much larger clone, and no base qualities were kept. The sample contains more than one DNA sequence encoding this CDR3.

This clonotype was sampled from an adult in good health. The chain employs TRBV7-9 and TRBJ1-4; a confident D gene designation cannot be given. The sequencing here drew on peripheral blood, taken on day 0 of MenACWY control vaccination. The DNA sequence is TGTGCCAGCAGCTACGATGAAAAACTGTTTTTT. This is translated as CASSYDEKLFF.